Listed below are T cell receptor beta chains from one sample, sequenced in a study of monozygotic twins with inflammatory bowel disease. TCRdb reprocessed the 5' RACE reads, keeping one entry per CDR3 protein, no DNA. The sample data list about 210,000 distinct CDR3 sequences. Material: blood. Receptors originate from a human donor with ulcerative colitis or Crohn's disease, or a healthy co-twin of an affected twin (not recorded which). The CDR3 runs from the conserved cysteine through the conserved F or W.

v_gene: TRBV20-1; j_gene: TRBJ2-1; CDR3aa: CSARDQKGPPEFF
v_gene: TRBV4-2; j_gene: TRBJ2-1; CDR3aa: CASSRSRDFYNEQFF
v_gene: TRBV4-1; j_gene: TRBJ1-6; CDR3aa: CASSQTPAGLASPLHF
v_gene: TRBV4-1; j_gene: TRBJ1-1; CDR3aa: CASSQIYPTQGWTEAFF
v_gene: TRBV27; j_gene: TRBJ2-5; CDR3aa: CASSSLYQETQYF
v_gene: TRBV12-3/TRBV12-4; j_gene: TRBJ1-2; CDR3aa: CASSKQGSNYGYTF
v_gene: TRBV5-1; j_gene: TRBJ2-7; CDR3aa: CASSSNGYEQYF
v_gene: TRBV2; j_gene: TRBJ1-5; CDR3aa: CASGSVGARNQPQHF
v_gene: TRBV4-3; j_gene: TRBJ1-5; CDR3aa: CASSQEGGHQPQHF
v_gene: TRBV14; j_gene: TRBJ2-2; CDR3aa: CASSQERFRDTGELFF
v_gene: TRBV6-5; j_gene: TRBJ1-1; CDR3aa: CASSYSGVKGIAEAFF
v_gene: TRBV7-8; j_gene: TRBJ1-4; CDR3aa: CASSLGPNKNEKLFF
v_gene: TRBV4-3; j_gene: TRBJ1-2; CDR3aa: CASSQGRTDYGYTF
v_gene: TRBV20-1; j_gene: TRBJ2-1; CDR3aa: CSAEKTSAYNEQFF
v_gene: TRBV5-4; j_gene: TRBJ2-4; CDR3aa: CASSLYGGPTGNIQYF
v_gene: TRBV7-2; j_gene: TRBJ2-7; CDR3aa: CASSLGGDRITYEQYF
v_gene: TRBV6-2/TRBV6-3; j_gene: TRBJ2-1; CDR3aa: CASSRNRAQSSYNEQFF